A selection of T cell receptor beta chains follows, all from one sample in a study of OX40 agonist ivuxolimab in advanced cancers. The data were produced by immunoSEQ multiplex PCR, yet TCRdb's version contains in-frame clones alone and is incomplete. The repertoire has tens of thousands of clones, roughly 90% of them found once; the top ten carry 10%. Sample: CD4+ or CD8+ T cells sorted from blood, taken in a trial of the OX40 agonist ivuxolimab. These receptors came from an adult with an advanced solid tumor such as melanoma, head and neck, liver or kidney cancer. CDR3s include the opening cysteine and the closing phenylalanine or tryptophan. D genes are given only for firm matches. Size is stated for part of the rows, as once, few or many counts, or as a class when the clone is expanded.

D gene: -
V gene: TRBV6-5
J gene: TRBJ1-6
clone size: -
CDR3 DNA: TGTGCCAGCAGTTACATCCCGGAAGGAAATTCACCCCTCCACTTT
CDR3 protein: CASSYIPEGNSPLHF

D gene: -
V gene: TRBV19
J gene: TRBJ1-1
clone size: -
CDR3 DNA: TGTGCCAGTAGTTTAGTTCGCGGGGCCGGAACTGAAGCTTTCTTT
CDR3 protein: CASSLVRGAGTEAFF

D gene: TRBD2
V gene: TRBV14
J gene: TRBJ2-1
clone size: -
CDR3 DNA: TGTGCCAGCAGCCTAGCACTAGCGATTGAGCAGTTCTTC
CDR3 protein: CASSLALAIEQFF

D gene: TRBD1
V gene: TRBV9
J gene: TRBJ1-1
clone size: -
CDR3 DNA: TGTGCCAGCAGCGCGGGACAGATGAACACTGAAGCTTTCTTT
CDR3 protein: CASSAGQMNTEAFF

D gene: -
V gene: TRBV2
J gene: TRBJ2-7
clone size: once
CDR3 DNA: TGTGCCATTCAGACCGGATCCACCTACGAGCAGTACTTC
CDR3 protein: CAIQTGSTYEQYF

D gene: -
V gene: TRBV5-6
J gene: TRBJ2-1
clone size: -
CDR3 DNA: TGTGCCAGCAGCTTGGGTGGGGGGATAGGCTACAATGAGCAGTTCTTC
CDR3 protein: CASSLGGGIGYNEQFF

D gene: -
V gene: TRBV27
J gene: TRBJ2-1
clone size: -
CDR3 DNA: TGTGCCAGCAGTTTAGAGGGTTGGAATGAGCAGTTCTTC
CDR3 protein: CASSLEGWNEQFF

D gene: -
V gene: TRBV29-1
J gene: TRBJ2-7
clone size: -
CDR3 DNA: TGCAGCGTTGGTGGGGCTCGGGACGAGCAGTACTTC
CDR3 protein: CSVGGARDEQYF

D gene: TRBD2
V gene: TRBV10-1
J gene: TRBJ2-7
clone size: -
CDR3 DNA: TGCGCCAGCAGTGAACTAGCGGGGGCCGCCTACGAGCAGTACTTC
CDR3 protein: CASSELAGAAYEQYF

D gene: -
V gene: TRBV2
J gene: TRBJ1-1
clone size: once
CDR3 DNA: TGTGCCAGCAGTGAAAGACACCACCGAGCGGGGAACACTGAAGCTTTCTTT
CDR3 protein: CASSERHHRAGNTEAFF